The TCR beta chain described here comes from a study of T cells after yellow fever vaccination. About this clonotype: What it binds is not known.

Study findings and constraints: FACS-sorted repertoires might harbor abundant contaminating clonotypes from the bulk population.

Via MiXCR, TCRdb re-called the 5' RACE reads, giving one row per CDR3 protein. The table has some 600,000 distinct CDR3 sequences, roughly an eighth seen once; the top ten hold about 15%. The CDR3 has 13 amino acids. V lost 4 bases to trimming and J lost 9 bases, with 13 bases between them. CDR1 is SEHNR, CDR2 FQNEAQ, per germline (reference sequence). The chain has TRBV7-9 and TRBJ2-1, with D unclear. The sequence derives from a man aged 30 to 45 who received the YFV17D yellow fever vaccine. The sequencing used PBMCs, collected on the day of the yellow fever booster vaccination. This CDR3 reads CASSSLSWFEQFF. The DNA for the CDR3 is TGTGCCAGCAGCTCCCTCTCCTGGTTTGAGCAGTTCTTC.